Here is one TCR beta chain with its context. Its specificity is not known. The data were obtained in a study of beta chain features in type 1 diabetes. General study findings and limits: More deletions and fewer insertions at VDJ junctions were seen in type 1 diabetes patients.

The CDR3 sequence is 15 residues long. Between the trimmed V and J ends, which lost 6 bases and 2 bases, there was a span of 16 bases. Germline V CDR1 and CDR2: SEHNR, FQNEAQ (reference sequence). Isolated RNA was reverse transcribed in full, so expressed TCRB transcripts were sequenced. TCRdb's copy holds only in-frame clones and misses some; the assay was immunoSEQ multiplex PCR. The profile shows tens of thousands of clones, roughly two thirds of them singletons. The sample comprised Tregs from blood. The origin of this receptor is a woman aged 40-49 years in good health. This rearrangement joins TRBV7-9 to TRBJ1-2, with D tentatively TRBD1 (6 bases). CDR3 loop: CASSQGRGQNYGYTF. The CDR3 DNA reads as TGTGCCAGCAGTCAGGGGCGCGGTCAAAACTATGGCTACACCTTC. Full variable domain (outside the CDR3, taken from reference TRBV7-9 and TRBJ1-2): DTGVSQNPRHKITKRGQNVTFRCDPISEHNRLYWYRQTLGQGPEFLTYFQNEAQLEKSRLLSDRFSAERPKGSFSTLEIQRTEQGDSAMYLCASSQGRGQNYGYTFGSGTRLTVV.